Listed below are T cell receptor beta chains from one sample, sequenced in a study of CD8 T cells in ankylosing spondylitis. TCRdb analysed the 5' RACE reads with MiXCR anew, one entry per CDR3 protein. The repertoire holds hundreds of thousands of distinct CDR3 sequences, with about 12% as singletons. The sequenced sample consisted of blood, either unsorted or a sorted T cell fraction (not recorded which). These receptors came from a male donor with ankylosing spondylitis. Both conserved end residues are part of each CDR3. D genes are given only for firm matches. Part of the rows lack a size; the others show once, few, many or a class for expanded clones.

j_call: TRBJ1-3
v_call: TRBV19
cdr3_length: 16
clone_size: few
d_call: .
cdr3_aa: CASTLRGRTAGNTIYF
cdr3_nt: TGTGCCAGTACTCTAAGAGGCCGGACAGCTGGAAACACCATATATTTT

j_call: TRBJ2-5
v_call: TRBV5-1
cdr3_length: 14
clone_size: .
d_call: TRBD1
cdr3_aa: CASSTGQERETQYF
cdr3_nt: TGCGCCAGCAGCACGGGACAGGAAAGAGAGACCCAGTACTTC

j_call: TRBJ2-7
v_call: TRBV12-3/TRBV12-4
cdr3_length: 13
clone_size: .
d_call: .
cdr3_aa: CASSPRPFDEQYF
cdr3_nt: TGTGCCAGCAGCCCCCGTCCCTTTGACGAGCAGTACTTC

j_call: TRBJ2-7
v_call: TRBV30
cdr3_length: 10
clone_size: .
d_call: .
cdr3_aa: CAWGTYEQYF
cdr3_nt: TGTGCCTGGGGCACCTACGAGCAGTACTTC

j_call: TRBJ2-3
v_call: TRBV4-3
cdr3_length: 16
clone_size: few
d_call: .
cdr3_aa: CASSQVPRASTDTQYF
cdr3_nt: TGCGCCAGCAGCCAAGTTCCCCGTGCTAGCACAGATACGCAGTATTTT

j_call: TRBJ1-5
v_call: TRBV9
cdr3_length: 14
clone_size: many
d_call: .
cdr3_aa: CASSVGVSNQPQHF
cdr3_nt: TGTGCCAGCAGCGTAGGAGTTAGCAATCAGCCCCAGCATTTT

j_call: TRBJ2-5
v_call: TRBV18
cdr3_length: 15
clone_size: .
d_call: .
cdr3_aa: CASSPLQDRQETQYF
cdr3_nt: TGTGCCAGCTCACCACTACAGGACAGACAAGAGACCCAGTACTTC

j_call: TRBJ2-3
v_call: TRBV29-1
cdr3_length: 12
clone_size: many
d_call: .
cdr3_aa: CSVDWTGIGQYF
cdr3_nt: TGCAGCGTTGACTGGACGGGAATAGGGCAGTATTTT

j_call: TRBJ2-7
v_call: TRBV6-2/TRBV6-3
cdr3_length: 15
clone_size: .
d_call: TRBD2
cdr3_aa: CASSQVTSGWYEQYF
cdr3_nt: TGTGCCAGCAGCCAGGTGACTAGCGGATGGTACGAGCAGTACTTC

j_call: TRBJ2-1
v_call: TRBV29-1
cdr3_length: 16
clone_size: few
d_call: TRBD2
cdr3_aa: CSVTDSGVLTYNEQFF
cdr3_nt: TGCAGCGTTACGGATAGCGGGGTCCTTACCTACAATGAGCAGTTCTTC

j_call: TRBJ1-6
v_call: TRBV7-3
cdr3_length: 13
clone_size: .
d_call: .
cdr3_aa: CASSFRANSPLHF
cdr3_nt: TGTGCCAGCAGCTTTCGGGCTAATTCACCCCTCCACTTT

j_call: TRBJ2-2
v_call: TRBV14
cdr3_length: 13
clone_size: .
d_call: .
cdr3_aa: CASSPVWGGELFF
cdr3_nt: TGTGCCAGCAGCCCGGTCTGGGGCGGGGAGCTGTTTTTT

j_call: TRBJ2-1
v_call: TRBV2
cdr3_length: 19
clone_size: few
d_call: TRBD2
cdr3_aa: CTFSSTTSGRSYSYNEQFF
cdr3_nt: TGTACCTTCAGTTCGACGACTAGCGGGAGGTCTTACTCCTACAATGAGCAGTTCTTC

j_call: TRBJ2-1
v_call: TRBV13
cdr3_length: 18
clone_size: .
d_call: .
cdr3_aa: CASSSRAASVGQRGEQFF
cdr3_nt: TGTGCCAGCAGCTCGAGGGCCGCTAGCGTAGGACAGAGGGGTGAGCAGTTCTTC

j_call: TRBJ2-7
v_call: TRBV7-2
cdr3_length: 13
clone_size: many
d_call: .
cdr3_aa: CASSFSQTPEQYF
cdr3_nt: TGTGCCAGCAGCTTCTCCCAGACCCCCGAGCAGTACTTC

j_call: TRBJ2-3
v_call: TRBV10-3
cdr3_length: 14
clone_size: few
d_call: .
cdr3_aa: CAISEFSRTDTQYF
cdr3_nt: TGTGCCATCAGTGAGTTCAGTCGCACAGATACGCAGTATTTT

j_call: TRBJ2-1
v_call: TRBV5-1
cdr3_length: 15
clone_size: many
d_call: TRBD2
cdr3_aa: CASSLYSGGYNEQFF
cdr3_nt: TGCGCCAGCAGCTTGTATAGCGGGGGTTACAATGAGCAGTTCTTC

j_call: TRBJ1-2
v_call: TRBV29-1
cdr3_length: 11
clone_size: .
d_call: .
cdr3_aa: CSVGGVNGYTF
cdr3_nt: TGCAGCGTTGGGGGAGTTAATGGCTACACCTTC

j_call: TRBJ2-1
v_call: TRBV18
cdr3_length: 12
clone_size: few
d_call: .
cdr3_aa: CASSTLVNEQFF
cdr3_nt: TGTGCCAGCTCAACACTGGTGAATGAGCAGTTCTTC

j_call: TRBJ2-1
v_call: TRBV20-1
cdr3_length: 14
clone_size: many
d_call: TRBD2
cdr3_aa: CSAPLAGTRNEQFF
cdr3_nt: TGCAGTGCTCCTCTAGCGGGGACAAGGAATGAGCAGTTCTTC

j_call: TRBJ1-5
v_call: TRBV15
cdr3_length: 16
clone_size: many
d_call: .
cdr3_aa: CATSRDAGFVGQPQHF
cdr3_nt: TGTGCCACCAGCAGAGATGCGGGGTTCGTGGGCCAGCCCCAGCATTTT

j_call: TRBJ2-7
v_call: TRBV25-1
cdr3_length: 15
clone_size: few
d_call: TRBD2
cdr3_aa: CASSKAGDPSYEQYF
cdr3_nt: TGTGCCAGCAGTAAAGCGGGGGACCCCTCCTACGAGCAGTACTTC

j_call: TRBJ2-7
v_call: TRBV6-1
cdr3_length: 16
clone_size: .
d_call: TRBD2
cdr3_aa: CASRLLGSGGQVEQYF
cdr3_nt: TGTGCCAGCAGATTGCTAGGAAGCGGGGGGCAGGTCGAGCAGTACTTC

j_call: TRBJ2-3
v_call: TRBV6-5
cdr3_length: 14
clone_size: few
d_call: .
cdr3_aa: CASSYRDDTDTQYF
cdr3_nt: TGTGCCAGCAGTTACCGGGACGACACAGATACGCAGTATTTT

j_call: TRBJ2-2
v_call: TRBV15
cdr3_length: 15
clone_size: few
d_call: .
cdr3_aa: CATSRDLGPGGELFF
cdr3_nt: TGTGCCACCAGCAGAGACCTAGGCCCCGGCGGGGAGCTGTTTTTT

j_call: TRBJ2-1
v_call: TRBV20-1
cdr3_length: 16
clone_size: .
d_call: .
cdr3_aa: CSARDARGTRGVEQFF
cdr3_nt: TGCAGTGCTAGAGATGCGCGGGGGACCAGGGGGGTTGAGCAGTTCTTC

j_call: TRBJ2-7
v_call: TRBV7-8
cdr3_length: 14
clone_size: .
d_call: .
cdr3_aa: CASSFRDNIYEQYF
cdr3_nt: TGTGCCAGCAGCTTTAGGGACAACATCTACGAGCAGTACTTC

j_call: TRBJ2-5
v_call: TRBV7-2
cdr3_length: 16
clone_size: many
d_call: TRBD2
cdr3_aa: CASSPYLLAGRETQYF
cdr3_nt: TGTGCCAGCAGCCCTTACCTCCTAGCGGGGCGGGAGACCCAGTACTTC

j_call: TRBJ1-1
v_call: TRBV12-3/TRBV12-4
cdr3_length: 14
clone_size: .
d_call: .
cdr3_aa: CASSRYYLGTEAFF
cdr3_nt: TGTGCCAGCAGCCGCTATTACCTGGGAACTGAAGCTTTCTTT

j_call: TRBJ2-7
v_call: TRBV29-1
cdr3_length: 15
clone_size: .
d_call: TRBD1
cdr3_aa: CSASGTGGYSYEQYF
cdr3_nt: TGCAGCGCCTCCGGGACAGGGGGCTACTCCTACGAGCAGTACTTC

j_call: TRBJ2-7
v_call: TRBV6-2/TRBV6-3
cdr3_length: 14
clone_size: .
d_call: .
cdr3_aa: CASSYPDTAYEQYF
cdr3_nt: TGTGCCAGCAGTTACCCGGACACCGCCTACGAGCAGTACTTC

j_call: TRBJ1-6
v_call: TRBV7-6
cdr3_length: 13
clone_size: .
d_call: .
cdr3_aa: CASSITGDSPLHF
cdr3_nt: TGTGCCAGCAGCATTACCGGGGATTCACCCCTCCACTTT

j_call: TRBJ2-1
v_call: TRBV6-1
cdr3_length: 15
clone_size: .
d_call: TRBD1
cdr3_aa: CASRSGTGFINEQFF
cdr3_nt: TGTGCCAGCAGGAGCGGGACAGGGTTTATAAATGAGCAGTTCTTC

j_call: TRBJ1-2
v_call: TRBV6-1
cdr3_length: 15
clone_size: few
d_call: .
cdr3_aa: CASSRINTRTGGYTF
cdr3_nt: TGTGCCAGCAGCCGTATTAACACACGGACGGGTGGCTACACCTTC

j_call: TRBJ2-7
v_call: TRBV18
cdr3_length: 16
clone_size: .
d_call: TRBD1
cdr3_aa: CASSPLLGQDGAEQYF
cdr3_nt: TGTGCCAGCTCACCCCTCTTGGGACAGGACGGAGCCGAGCAGTACTTC

j_call: TRBJ1-1
v_call: TRBV28
cdr3_length: 18
clone_size: many
d_call: .
cdr3_aa: CASSFEGLWGRRDTEAFF
cdr3_nt: TGTGCCAGCAGTTTTGAGGGGCTCTGGGGGCGCCGGGACACTGAAGCTTTCTTT

j_call: TRBJ1-2
v_call: TRBV28
cdr3_length: 14
clone_size: few
d_call: TRBD1
cdr3_aa: CASSQRDRGNGYTF
cdr3_nt: TGTGCCAGCAGTCAACGAGACAGGGGAAATGGCTACACCTTC

j_call: TRBJ2-1
v_call: TRBV6-2/TRBV6-3
cdr3_length: 14
clone_size: few
d_call: .
cdr3_aa: CASSYPGVSNEQFF
cdr3_nt: TGTGCCAGCAGTTACCCGGGAGTGAGTAATGAGCAGTTCTTC

j_call: TRBJ2-6
v_call: TRBV5-4
cdr3_length: 15
clone_size: .
d_call: TRBD1
cdr3_aa: CASSNRGSGANVLTF
cdr3_nt: TGTGCCAGCAGCAACAGGGGCTCTGGGGCCAACGTCCTGACTTTC

j_call: TRBJ2-5
v_call: TRBV5-6
cdr3_length: 13
clone_size: few
d_call: .
cdr3_aa: CASSLMGQETQYF
cdr3_nt: TGTGCCAGCAGCTTGATGGGCCAAGAGACCCAGTACTTC

j_call: TRBJ1-5
v_call: TRBV20-1
cdr3_length: 14
clone_size: .
d_call: TRBD1
cdr3_aa: CSAPSLNRGQPQHF
cdr3_nt: TGCAGTGCTCCTTCATTGAACAGGGGTCAGCCCCAGCATTTT

j_call: TRBJ2-7
v_call: TRBV20-1
cdr3_length: 12
clone_size: many
d_call: TRBD1
cdr3_aa: CSAIWTGTEQYF
cdr3_nt: TGCAGTGCTATTTGGACAGGGACCGAGCAGTACTTC

j_call: TRBJ2-4
v_call: TRBV20-1
cdr3_length: 14
clone_size: few
d_call: .
cdr3_aa: CSVLTAPAKNIQYF
cdr3_nt: TGCAGTGTTCTGACAGCCCCTGCCAAAAACATTCAGTACTTC

j_call: TRBJ2-3
v_call: TRBV19
cdr3_length: 11
clone_size: .
d_call: .
cdr3_aa: CASKNTDTQYF
cdr3_nt: TGTGCCAGTAAAAACACAGATACGCAGTATTTT

j_call: TRBJ2-5
v_call: TRBV27
cdr3_length: 14
clone_size: few
d_call: TRBD1
cdr3_aa: CASRQGGGKETQYF
cdr3_nt: TGTGCCAGCAGACAGGGGGGAGGTAAAGAGACCCAGTACTTC

j_call: TRBJ1-6
v_call: TRBV2
cdr3_length: 13
clone_size: .
d_call: .
cdr3_aa: CASSEMGNSPLHF
cdr3_nt: TGTGCCAGCAGTGAAATGGGAAATTCACCCCTCCACTTT

j_call: TRBJ1-2
v_call: TRBV10-3
cdr3_length: 14
clone_size: few
d_call: .
cdr3_aa: CAISDYTVNYGYTF
cdr3_nt: TGTGCCATCAGTGATTATACGGTCAACTATGGCTACACCTTC